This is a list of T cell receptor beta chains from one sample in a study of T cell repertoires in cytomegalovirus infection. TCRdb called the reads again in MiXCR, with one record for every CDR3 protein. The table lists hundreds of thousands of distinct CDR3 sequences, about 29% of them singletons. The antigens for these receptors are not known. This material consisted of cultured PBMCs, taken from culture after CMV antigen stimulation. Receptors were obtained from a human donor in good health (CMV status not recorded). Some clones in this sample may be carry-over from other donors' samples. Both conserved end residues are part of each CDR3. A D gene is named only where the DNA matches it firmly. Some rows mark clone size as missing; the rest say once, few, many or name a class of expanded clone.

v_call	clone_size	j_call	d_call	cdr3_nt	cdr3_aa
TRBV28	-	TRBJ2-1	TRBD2	TGTGCCAGCGCATTACTAGCGGCCTCCTACAATGAGCAGTTCTTC	CASALLAASYNEQFF
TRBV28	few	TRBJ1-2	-	TGTGCCAGCAGTTTATCTGTTAACTATGGCTACACCTTC	CASSLSVNYGYTF
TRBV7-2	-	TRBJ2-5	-	TGTGCCAGCAGCTTAGCGGTCGGAGGAGAGACCCAGTACTTC	CASSLAVGGETQYF
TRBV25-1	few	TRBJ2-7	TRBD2	TGTGCCAGCAGTGGGGGACTAGCGGGACTCTCCTACGAGCAGTACTTC	CASSGGLAGLSYEQYF
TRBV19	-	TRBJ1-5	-	TGTGCCAGTAGCCTCCCGCGGGAGGTGTTGGGCAATCAGCCCCAGCATTTT	CASSLPREVLGNQPQHF
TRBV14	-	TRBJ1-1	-	TGTGCCAGCAGCCTTTACAGGGATGCAACTGAAGCTTTCTTT	CASSLYRDATEAFF
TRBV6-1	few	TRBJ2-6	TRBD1	TGTGCCAGCAGTCCCCTGGCAGGGGGCGCTGGAGGGGCCAACGTCCTGACTTTC	CASSPLAGGAGGANVLTF
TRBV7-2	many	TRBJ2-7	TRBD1	TGTGCCAGCAGCTGGGGACAGGGTAATAACGAGCAGTACTTC	CASSWGQGNNEQYF
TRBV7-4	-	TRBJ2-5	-	TGTGCCAGCAGCTTAGCGGCTAAAGAGACCCAGTACTTC	CASSLAAKETQYF
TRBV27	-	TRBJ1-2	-	TGTGCCAGCAGTTTGACAGCCGCTAACTATGGCTACACCTTC	CASSLTAANYGYTF